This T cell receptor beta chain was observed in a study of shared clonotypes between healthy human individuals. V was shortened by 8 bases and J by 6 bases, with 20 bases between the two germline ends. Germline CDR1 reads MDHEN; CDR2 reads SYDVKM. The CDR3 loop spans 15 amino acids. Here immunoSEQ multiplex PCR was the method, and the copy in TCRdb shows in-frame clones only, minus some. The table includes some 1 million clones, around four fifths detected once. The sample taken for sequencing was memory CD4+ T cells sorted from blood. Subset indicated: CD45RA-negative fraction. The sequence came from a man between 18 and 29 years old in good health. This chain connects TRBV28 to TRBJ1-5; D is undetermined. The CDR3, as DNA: TGTGCCAGCTACCCACGGAAGGAGTTAGGTCAGCCCCAGCATTTT. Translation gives CASYPRKELGQPQHF.